These 6 T cell receptor delta chains originate from one sample sequenced in a study of gamma-delta chains in newborns, infants, children. TCRdb reran clone calling via CATT on the reads. The sample shows roughly 14,000 delta-chain clones, about 7% of them seen only once. The sequencing input was blood. These receptors all stem from a child who was a newborn, infant or young child, either healthy, febrile or measles-vaccinated (not recorded which).

By share, this clone ranks as medium-sized (0.01 to 0.1%). A single base is all that separates this from a far larger clone, so a read error is likely. Distinct nucleotide sequences in the sample also encode this CDR3. The J gene is TRDJ2, the V gene TRDV2; a weak D match, TRDD3 (5 bases). The CDR3 length is 13 residues. Germline CDR1 is GEAIGNYY and CDR2 is EKD. Trimming stripped 0 bases from V and 5 bases from J, with 6 bases between. In DNA, the CDR3 is TGTGCCTGTGACACCTGGGGTACAGCACAACTCTTCTTT. Translation: CACDTWGTAQLFF.

Concerning this clone: The same CDR3 can be traced to other DNA sequences in this sample. The chain carries TRDV2 and TRDJ3; 11 bases map to TRDD3. V lost 3 bases, J lost 2 bases, and 11 bases stayed unmatched. CDR1 GEAIGNYY and CDR2 EKD come from the germline V gene. This CDR3 comprises 20 residues. The CDR3 DNA follows: TGTGCCTGTGACCCTATGGGGGATACGCGAATCACCTGGGACACCCGACAGATGTTTTTC. It yields the protein CACDPMGDTRITWDTRQMFF.

This clone turned up a few times. Translating this DNA gives a protein that differs at residue 16 from the TCRdb one, which belongs to a much larger clone; a read error is likely, and the protein shown is this translation. This chain links TRDV2 with TRDJ3, with TRDD3 matching 9 bases. Germline loops: CDR1 GEAIGNYY, CDR2 EKD. The CDR3 covers 18 residues. CDR3 bases: TGTGCCTGTGACATACTGGGGGAGAGCTCCTGGGACACCCGACAGGTGTTTTTC. This codes for CACDILGESSWDTRQVFF.

This clone was picked up a small number of times. This chain links TRDV2 with TRDJ3; 10 nucleotides agree with TRDD3. Germline CDR1 and CDR2: GEAIGNYY and EKD. V gave up 5 bases and J gave up 0 bases; unmatched junction bases: 12. CDR3 length: 20 residues. The CDR3 nucleotides are TGTGCCTGTGGCACGGTTACTGGGGGATCCAGCTCCTGGGACACCCGACAGATGTTTTTC. Translation: CACGTVTGGSSSWDTRQMFF.

This clone was counted a few times. This chain links TRDV2 with TRDJ3, with 11 bases that match TRDD3. CDR1 and CDR2 from the germline V gene are GEAIGNYY and EKD. The CDR3 is 19 residues long. V trimming: 3 bases; J trimming: 4 bases; junction bases outside the gene matches: 10. The CDR3 DNA sequence: TGTGCCTGTGACCCCGTACTGGGGGATAGGGGATGGGACACCCGACAGATGTTTTTC. Translating gives CACDPVLGDRGWDTRQMFF.

This clone was recorded a few times. V usage is TRDV2 and J usage is TRDJ1; 10 bases line up with TRDD3. The CDR3 totals 15 residues. Trimming at V came to 1 base and at J to 4 bases, leaving 5 bases not matched to a gene. CDR1 is GEAIGNYY, CDR2 EKD, per germline. The CDR3 DNA sequence: TGTGCCTGTGACACGGTAGGGGGATACGGCGATAAACTCATCTTT. This encodes CACDTVGGYGDKLIF.